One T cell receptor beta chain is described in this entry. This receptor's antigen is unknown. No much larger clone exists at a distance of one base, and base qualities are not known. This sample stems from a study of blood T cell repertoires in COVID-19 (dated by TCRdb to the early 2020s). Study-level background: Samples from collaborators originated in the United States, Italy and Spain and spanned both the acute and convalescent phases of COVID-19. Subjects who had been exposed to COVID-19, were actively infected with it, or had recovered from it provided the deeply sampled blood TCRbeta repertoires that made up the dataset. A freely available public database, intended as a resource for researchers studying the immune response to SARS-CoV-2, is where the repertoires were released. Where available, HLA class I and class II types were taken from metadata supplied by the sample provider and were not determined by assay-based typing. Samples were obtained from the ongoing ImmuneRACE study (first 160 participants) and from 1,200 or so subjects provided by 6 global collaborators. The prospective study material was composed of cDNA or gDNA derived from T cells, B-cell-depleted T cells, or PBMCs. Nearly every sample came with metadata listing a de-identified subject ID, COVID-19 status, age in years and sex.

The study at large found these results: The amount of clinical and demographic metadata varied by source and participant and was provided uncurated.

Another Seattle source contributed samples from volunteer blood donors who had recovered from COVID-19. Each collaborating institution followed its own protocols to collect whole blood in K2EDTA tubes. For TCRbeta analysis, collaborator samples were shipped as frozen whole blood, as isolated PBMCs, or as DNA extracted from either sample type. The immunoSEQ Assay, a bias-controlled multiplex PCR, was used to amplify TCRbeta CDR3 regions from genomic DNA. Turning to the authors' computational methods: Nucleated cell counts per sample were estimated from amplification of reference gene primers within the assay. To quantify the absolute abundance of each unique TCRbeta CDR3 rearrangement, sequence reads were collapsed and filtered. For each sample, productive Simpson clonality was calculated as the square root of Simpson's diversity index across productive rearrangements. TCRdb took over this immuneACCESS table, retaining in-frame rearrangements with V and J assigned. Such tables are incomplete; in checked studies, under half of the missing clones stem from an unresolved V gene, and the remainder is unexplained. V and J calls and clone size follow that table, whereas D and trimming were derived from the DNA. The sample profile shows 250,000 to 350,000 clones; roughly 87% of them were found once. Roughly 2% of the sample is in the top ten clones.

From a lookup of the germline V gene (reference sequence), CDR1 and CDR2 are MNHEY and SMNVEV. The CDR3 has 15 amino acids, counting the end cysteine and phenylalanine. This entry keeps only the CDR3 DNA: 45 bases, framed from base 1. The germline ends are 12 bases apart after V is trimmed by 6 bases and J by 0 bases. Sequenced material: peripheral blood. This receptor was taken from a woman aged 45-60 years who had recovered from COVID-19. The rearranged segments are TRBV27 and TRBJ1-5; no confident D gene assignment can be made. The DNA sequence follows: TGTGCCAGCAGCAAAACAGTGAATAGCAATCAGCCCCAGCATTTT. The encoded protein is CASSKTVNSNQPQHF.